The 8 T cell receptor beta chains presented below share a single source sample, sequenced in a study of chemoradiotherapy in HPV16-positive cancers. Data came from immunoSEQ multiplex PCR; TCRdb stores just in-frame clones and leaves some out. The sample holds roughly 32,000 clones, 80% to 90% seen once. Sequencing used blood, obtained from a patient who underwent chemoradiotherapy. The receptors were sampled from a human donor with HPV-associated anogenital cancer.

The rearrangement uses TRBV30 and TRBJ2-7; D is undetermined. The CDR3 is 13 amino acids. Per germline, CDR1 GTSNPN and CDR2 SVGIG (reference sequence). V dropped 8 bases and J dropped 1 base, with 15 bases sitting between them. The CDR3 bases are TGTGCCGGCGGTCCGGACGGGTCCTACGAGCAGTACTTC. Translation gives CAGGPDGSYEQYF.

The rearrangement uses TRBV19 and TRBJ1-4; 10 bases agree with TRBD1. V was pared by 7 bases and J by 6 bases, with 5 bases of the junction left unmatched. The CDR3 extends over 14 amino acids. Germline V gene data show CDR1 as LNHDA and CDR2 as SQIVND (reference sequence). CDR3 sequence reads: CASKKGQGDEKLFF. The CDR3 DNA reads as TGTGCCAGTAAGAAAGGACAGGGGGATGAAAAACTGTTTTTT.

The chain carries TRBV7-9 and TRBJ2-2; TRBD2 might be the D (5 bases). Germline loops: CDR1 SEHNR, CDR2 FQNEAQ (reference sequence). The ends were cut back, 5 bases at V and 0 bases at J, with 10 bases in the middle. CDR3 length: 15 residues. Here the CDR3 reads CASSRSGANTGELFF. CDR3 coding DNA: TGTGCCAGCAGCAGGAGCGGAGCGAACACCGGGGAGCTGTTTTTT.

In this sample, this clone turned up once. The chain is built from TRBV6-1 and TRBJ1-2; 8 bases are shared with TRBD1. Germline V gives CDR1 MNHNS, CDR2 SASEGT. The ends lost 4 bases at V and 7 bases at J; junction bases unmatched: 11. The CDR3 contains 15 residues. Here the CDR3 DNA reads TGTGCCAGCAGTGCCCCAGGACAGGGAGTACGTGGCTACACCTTC. Translated: CASSAPGQGVRGYTF.

The sample holds a few counts of this clone. The chain employs TRBV6-5 and TRBJ2-7; TRBD1 matches 8 bases. The germline CDR1 and CDR2 sequences are MNHEY and SVGAGI. This CDR3 is 14 amino acids long. V was clipped by 5 bases and J by 5 bases; unmatched bases: 8. The CDR3 spells CASSIPGGADEQYF. In DNA form, the CDR3 reads TGTGCCAGCAGTATCCCAGGGGGCGCGGACGAGCAGTACTTC.

The J gene is TRBJ1-3, the V gene TRBV4-3; the D is unclear. The CDR3 is made up of 13 amino acids. The germline gives CDR1 LGHNA, CDR2 YSLEER. With 8 bases removed from V and 2 bases from J, the gap between germline ends came to 10 bases. DNA of the CDR3: TGCGCCAGCGGTCCGGGGACTGGAAACACCATATATTTT. Translated, it gives CASGPGTGNTIYF.

V and J are TRBV11-2 and TRBJ2-5; 7 bases map to TRBD2. This CDR3 is built from 20 residues. Trimming cost V 0 bases and J 0 bases; bases outside gene matches: 16. Germline lookup yields CDR1 SGHAT and CDR2 FQNNGV. CDR3 in DNA: TGTGCCAGCAGCTTAGACCCATCGGTGGGAGGGCCATGGGACCAAGAGACCCAGTACTTC. Its translation: CASSLDPSVGGPWDQETQYF.

V and J are TRBV6-5 and TRBJ2-1; TRBD2 might be the D (6 bases). The CDR3 contains 13 residues. Germline CDR1 is MNHEY and CDR2 is SVGAGI. V was cut by 6 bases and J by 4 bases, with 10 bases left in between. The chain's CDR3 is CASSLGRYNEQFF. For the CDR3, the DNA is TGTGCCAGCAGCCTAGGGAGGTACAATGAGCAGTTCTTC.